What follows is one T cell receptor (beta chain) and its context. The sample originates from a study of T cell changes during pregnancy in multiple sclerosis. The repertoire was sequenced with immunoSEQ multiplex PCR; TCRdb's copy has only in-frame clones and lacks some. The sample records tens of thousands of clones, 85% to 95% being singletons. The receptor comes from a female donor with multiple sclerosis, enrolled in a pregnancy study. Sequencing used CD8+ T cells from peripheral blood mononuclear cells, obtained in the third trimester of pregnancy.

CDR3 protein: CASSSVGQALKLSGNTIYF. CDR3 DNA sequence: TGTGCCAGCAGTTCTGTAGGACAGGCCTTAAAACTCTCTGGAAACACCATATATTTT. The chain has TRBV28 and TRBJ1-3; 7 bases are a match to TRBD1. Germline V gene data show CDR1 as MDHEN and CDR2 as SYDVKM. The CDR3 consists of 19 residues. The V gene end was trimmed by 4 bases and the J gene end by 0 bases; junction bases not matched to a gene: 15.